The rows below give T cell receptor beta chains drawn from one sample of a study of monozygotic twins with inflammatory bowel disease. TCRdb reanalyzed the 5' RACE reads and collapses them to one entry per CDR3 protein, without DNA. Its table records about 210,000 distinct CDR3 sequences. The sample taken for sequencing was blood. The receptors were sampled from a human donor with ulcerative colitis or Crohn's disease, or a healthy co-twin of an affected twin (not recorded which). The CDR3 runs from the conserved cysteine through the conserved F or W.

v_call	j_call	cdr3_aa
TRBV5-1	TRBJ2-1	CASSPLGQGWTRNEQFF
TRBV5-1	TRBJ2-2	CASSVNTGELFF
TRBV25-1	TRBJ1-1	CASSALGLRGMNTEAFF
TRBV7-2	TRBJ1-2	CASTNLPGQGAGYTF
TRBV20-1	TRBJ1-1	CSAKIRGIFTEAFF
TRBV10-3	TRBJ1-2	CAISGTGEHYTF
TRBV7-9	TRBJ1-1	CAISFTMNTEAFF
TRBV7-9	TRBJ2-1	CAWAQYNEQFF
TRBV6-4	TRBJ1-1	CASSEMTNTEAFF
TRBV20-1	TRBJ1-1	CSARAEDMRAFF
TRBV2	TRBJ1-5	CASSGGWDKGKYSNQPQHF
TRBV12-3/TRBV12-4	TRBJ1-1	CASSSPSGTEAFF
TRBV25-1	TRBJ1-1	CASISSGSEAFF
TRBV12-3/TRBV12-4	TRBJ2-7	CASRISDGSMKQYF
TRBV12-3/TRBV12-4	TRBJ1-1	CASSSRMENTEAFF
TRBV20-1	TRBJ1-2	CSAIPPTAVHCTF
TRBV5-1	TRBJ2-3	CASRAGPQGTQYF
TRBV4-1	TRBJ1-2	CASSQEGRGGYTF
TRBV5-1	TRBJ1-2	CASRGPLVGGYTF
TRBV20-1	TRBJ1-4	CSATGTGIEKLFF
TRBV12-3/TRBV12-4	TRBJ1-1	CASSIEGRANTEAFF
TRBV11-2	TRBJ2-3	CASSLRGGGTDTQYF
TRBV5-1	TRBJ2-2	CASSLSSRGNTGELFF
TRBV7-6	TRBJ1-6	CASSLSSPGLRSPLHF
TRBV4-2	TRBJ2-3	CASSPLAGGGTDTQYF
TRBV5-1	TRBJ1-5	CASSLEAGGYQPQHF
TRBV3-1	TRBJ1-1	CASTSSVGAAFF
TRBV27	TRBJ2-7	CASISKTGGEQYF
TRBV12-3/TRBV12-4	TRBJ1-6	CASSQPLTGNLLHF
TRBV20-1	TRBJ2-5	CSARVALAGAQETQYF
TRBV19	TRBJ2-5	CASSTTGGAETQYF
TRBV7-2	TRBJ2-7	CASSPRGGAYEQYF
TRBV7-9	TRBJ1-2	CASSGPGGFYGYTF
TRBV19	TRBJ1-1	CASSPKVTVAEAFF
TRBV20-1	TRBJ1-6	CSARGTYNSPLHF
TRBV25-1	TRBJ2-3	CASNRLGDTQYF
TRBV5-5	TRBJ1-2	CASSWGPEYGYTF
TRBV7-9	TRBJ2-7	CASSPRTEPYEQYF